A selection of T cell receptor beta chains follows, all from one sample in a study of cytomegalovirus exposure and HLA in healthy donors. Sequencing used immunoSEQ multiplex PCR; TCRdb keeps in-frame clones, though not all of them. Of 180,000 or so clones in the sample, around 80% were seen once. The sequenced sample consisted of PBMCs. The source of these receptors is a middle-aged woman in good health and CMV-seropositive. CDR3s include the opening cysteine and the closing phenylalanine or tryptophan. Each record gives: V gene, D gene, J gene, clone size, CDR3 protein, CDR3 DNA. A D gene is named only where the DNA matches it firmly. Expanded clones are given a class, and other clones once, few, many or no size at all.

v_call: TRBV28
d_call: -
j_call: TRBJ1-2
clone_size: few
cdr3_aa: CASSSYYGYTF
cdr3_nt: TGTGCCAGCAGTTCCTACTATGGCTACACCTTC

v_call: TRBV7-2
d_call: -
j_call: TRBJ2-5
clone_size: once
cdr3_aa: CASSYAGLGETQYF
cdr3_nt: TGTGCCAGCAGCTACGCAGGGCTGGGAGAGACCCAGTACTTC

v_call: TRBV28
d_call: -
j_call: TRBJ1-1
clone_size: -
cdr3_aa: CASSEGGFAEAFF
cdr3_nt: TGTGCCAGCAGTGAGGGTGGGTTCGCTGAAGCTTTCTTT

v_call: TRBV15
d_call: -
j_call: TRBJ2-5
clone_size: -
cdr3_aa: CATSRDRAEQTQYF
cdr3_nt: TGTGCCACCAGCAGAGATCGTGCGGAACAGACCCAGTACTTC

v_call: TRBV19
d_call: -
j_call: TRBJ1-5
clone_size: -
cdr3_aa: CASRRGREGPQHF
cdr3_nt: TGTGCCAGTAGGAGAGGGAGGGAAGGGCCCCAGCATTTT

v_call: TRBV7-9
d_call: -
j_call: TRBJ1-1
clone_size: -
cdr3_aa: CASSLGGLETEAFF
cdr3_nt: TGTGCCAGCAGCTTAGGGGGCCTAGAAACTGAAGCTTTCTTT

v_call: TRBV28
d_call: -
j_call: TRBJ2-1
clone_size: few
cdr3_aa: CASSGSRRYNEQFF
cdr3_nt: TGTGCCAGCAGTGGTAGCAGACGCTACAATGAGCAGTTCTTC

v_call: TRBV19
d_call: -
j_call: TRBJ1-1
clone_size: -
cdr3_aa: CASSTGLWIQNTEAFF
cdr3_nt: TGTGCCAGTAGTACGGGGTTGTGGATTCAGAACACTGAAGCTTTCTTT

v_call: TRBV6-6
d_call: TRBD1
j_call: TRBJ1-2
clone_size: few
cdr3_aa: CASSLTGGKDGYTF
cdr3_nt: TGTGCCAGCAGCCTGACAGGGGGCAAGGATGGCTACACCTTC

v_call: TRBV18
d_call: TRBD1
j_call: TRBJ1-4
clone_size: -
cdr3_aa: CASSPRTGGGEKLFF
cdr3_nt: TGTGCCAGCTCACCGCGGACAGGGGGTGGTGAAAAACTGTTTTTT

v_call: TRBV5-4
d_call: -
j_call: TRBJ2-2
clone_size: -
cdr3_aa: CASSPRAGKTTGELFF
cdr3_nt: TGTGCCAGCAGCCCAAGGGCAGGGAAGACCACCGGGGAGCTGTTTTTT

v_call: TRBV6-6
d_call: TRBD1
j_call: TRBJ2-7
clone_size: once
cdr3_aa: CASSAPDRGSSYEQYF
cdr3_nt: TGTGCCAGCAGCGCCCCCGACAGGGGAAGCTCCTACGAGCAGTACTTC

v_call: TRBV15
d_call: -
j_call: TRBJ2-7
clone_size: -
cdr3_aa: CATSRDQFGSSPYEQYF
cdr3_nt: TGTGCCACCAGCAGAGATCAGTTCGGGTCTTCACCCTACGAGCAGTACTTC

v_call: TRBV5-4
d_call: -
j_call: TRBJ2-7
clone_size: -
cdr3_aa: CASSTGAGYEQYF
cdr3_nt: TGTGCCAGCAGCACCGGTGCGGGGTACGAGCAGTACTTC

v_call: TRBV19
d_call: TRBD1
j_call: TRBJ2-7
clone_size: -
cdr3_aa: CASSPSTGGKAEQYF
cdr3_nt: TGTGCCAGTAGCCCGTCTACAGGGGGAAAAGCCGAGCAGTACTTC

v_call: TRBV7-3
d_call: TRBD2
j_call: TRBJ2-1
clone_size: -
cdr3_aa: CASSYAPASGSNEQFF
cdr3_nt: TGTGCCAGCAGCTACGCTCCCGCTAGCGGAAGCAATGAGCAGTTCTTC

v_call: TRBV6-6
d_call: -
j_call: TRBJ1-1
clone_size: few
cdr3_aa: CASSYNPMNTEAFF
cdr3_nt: TGTGCCAGCAGTTACAATCCAATGAACACTGAAGCTTTCTTT

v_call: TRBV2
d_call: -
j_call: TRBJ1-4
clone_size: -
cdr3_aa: CASSEGGSNEKLFF
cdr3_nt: TGTGCCAGCAGTGAGGGGGGGTCTAATGAAAAACTGTTTTTT

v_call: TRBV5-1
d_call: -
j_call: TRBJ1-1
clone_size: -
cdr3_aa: CASSLAVSGENTEAFF
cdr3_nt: TGCGCCAGCAGCTTGGCCGTATCAGGGGAAAACACTGAAGCTTTCTTT

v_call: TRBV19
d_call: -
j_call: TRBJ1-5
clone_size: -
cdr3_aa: CASSTRVNQPQHF
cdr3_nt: TGTGCCAGTAGTACCAGGGTCAATCAGCCCCAGCATTTT

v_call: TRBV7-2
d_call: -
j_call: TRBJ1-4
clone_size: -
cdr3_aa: CASSLDSYNEKLFF
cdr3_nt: TGTGCCAGCAGCCTGGACAGTTATAATGAAAAACTGTTTTTT

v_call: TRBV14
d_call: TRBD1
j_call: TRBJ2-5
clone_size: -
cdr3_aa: CASSQATGPGGTQYF
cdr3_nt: TGTGCCAGCAGCCAAGCGACGGGGCCAGGGGGGACCCAGTACTTC

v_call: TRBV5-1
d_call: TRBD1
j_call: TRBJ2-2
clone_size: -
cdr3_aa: CASSSSTGGIGELFF
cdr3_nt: TGCGCCAGCAGCTCTTCGACAGGGGGCATCGGGGAGCTGTTTTTT

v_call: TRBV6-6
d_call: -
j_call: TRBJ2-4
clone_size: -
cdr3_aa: CASNPISGANIQYF
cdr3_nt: TGTGCCAGCAATCCAATTAGCGGAGCAAACATTCAGTACTTC

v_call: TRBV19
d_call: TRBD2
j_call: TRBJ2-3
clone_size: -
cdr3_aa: CASSKGTSGHTQYF
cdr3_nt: TGTGCCAGTAGTAAAGGGACTAGCGGGCATACGCAGTATTTT

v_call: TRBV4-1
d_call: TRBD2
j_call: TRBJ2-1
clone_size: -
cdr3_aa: CASTPGTSGRNEQFF
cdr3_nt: TGCGCCAGCACCCCCGGGACTAGCGGGAGGAATGAGCAGTTCTTC

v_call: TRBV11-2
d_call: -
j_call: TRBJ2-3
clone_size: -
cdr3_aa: CASSLALAKDTQYF
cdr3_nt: TGTGCCAGCAGCTTAGCCCTAGCCAAAGATACGCAGTATTTT

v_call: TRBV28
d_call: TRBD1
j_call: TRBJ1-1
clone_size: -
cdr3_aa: CASSRTRTGIAFF
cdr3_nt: TGTGCCAGCAGCCGAACCCGGACAGGGATAGCTTTCTTT

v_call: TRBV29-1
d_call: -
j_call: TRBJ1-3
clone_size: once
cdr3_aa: CSVADTKGNTIYF
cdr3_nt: TGCAGCGTTGCGGACACGAAAGGAAACACCATATATTTT

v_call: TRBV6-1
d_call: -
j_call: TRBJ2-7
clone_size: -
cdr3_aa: CASSTHSVRYEQYF
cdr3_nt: TGTGCCAGCAGTACCCATAGCGTCCGCTACGAGCAGTACTTC

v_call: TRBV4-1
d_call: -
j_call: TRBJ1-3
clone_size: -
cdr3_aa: CASSADTLLNTIYF
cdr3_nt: TGCGCCAGCAGCGCGGATACACTTCTCAACACCATATATTTT

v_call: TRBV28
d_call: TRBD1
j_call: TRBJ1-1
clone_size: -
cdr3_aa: CASSRGGGEAFF
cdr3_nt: TGTGCCAGCAGTAGAGGGGGCGGTGAAGCTTTCTTT

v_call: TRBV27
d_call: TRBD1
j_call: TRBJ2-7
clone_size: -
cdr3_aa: CASSPGQPLYEQYF
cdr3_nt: TGTGCCAGCAGTCCGGGACAGCCGCTGTACGAGCAGTACTTC

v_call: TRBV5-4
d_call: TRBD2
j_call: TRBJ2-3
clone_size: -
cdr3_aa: CASSPGRALADTQYF
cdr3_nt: TGTGCCAGCAGTCCCGGGAGGGCCCTCGCAGATACGCAGTATTTT

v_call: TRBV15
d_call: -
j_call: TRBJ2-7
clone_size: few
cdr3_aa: CATSRDVESYEQYF
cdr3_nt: TGTGCCACCAGCAGAGATGTTGAGTCCTACGAGCAGTACTTC

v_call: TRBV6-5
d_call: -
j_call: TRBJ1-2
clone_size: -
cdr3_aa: CASSYRTDSHYGYTF
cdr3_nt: TGTGCCAGCAGTTACCGGACAGACAGTCACTATGGCTACACCTTC

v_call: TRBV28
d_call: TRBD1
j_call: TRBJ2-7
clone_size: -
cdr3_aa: CASRTGPAGPYEQYF
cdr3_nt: TGTGCCAGCAGGACAGGGCCCGCAGGACCCTACGAGCAGTACTTC

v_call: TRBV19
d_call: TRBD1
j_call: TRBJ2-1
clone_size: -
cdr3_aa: CASSNRDSKQFF
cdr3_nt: TGTGCCAGTAGTAACCGGGACAGCAAGCAGTTCTTC

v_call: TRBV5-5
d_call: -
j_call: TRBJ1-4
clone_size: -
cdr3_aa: CASSLVGQPGEKLFF
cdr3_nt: TGTGCCAGCAGCTTGGTCGGCCAACCGGGGGAAAAACTGTTTTTT

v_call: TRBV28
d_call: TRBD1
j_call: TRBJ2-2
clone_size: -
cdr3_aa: CASSPDRAKNTGELFF
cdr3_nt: TGTGCCAGCAGCCCTGACAGGGCGAAGAACACCGGGGAGCTGTTTTTT

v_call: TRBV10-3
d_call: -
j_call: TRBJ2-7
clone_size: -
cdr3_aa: CAISDPTLHSGQYF
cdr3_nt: TGTGCCATCAGTGATCCGACACTGCATAGTGGGCAGTACTTC

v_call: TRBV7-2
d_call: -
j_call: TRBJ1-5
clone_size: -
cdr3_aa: CASSDMWSNQPQHF
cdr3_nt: TGTGCCAGCAGTGACATGTGGAGCAATCAGCCCCAGCATTTT

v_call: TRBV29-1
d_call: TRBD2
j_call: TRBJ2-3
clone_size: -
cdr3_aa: CSGAPGLAGGNPSTDTQYF
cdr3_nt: TGCAGCGGCGCCCCGGGACTAGCGGGAGGAAACCCTAGCACAGATACGCAGTATTTT

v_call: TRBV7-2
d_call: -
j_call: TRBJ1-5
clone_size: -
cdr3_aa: CASSLTNQPQHF
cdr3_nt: TGTGCCAGCAGCTTAACAAATCAGCCCCAGCATTTT

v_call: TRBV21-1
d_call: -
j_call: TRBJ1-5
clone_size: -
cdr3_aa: CASSKGRTDSNQPQHF
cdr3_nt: TGTGCCAGCAGCAAGGGGAGGACGGATAGCAATCAGCCCCAGCATTTT

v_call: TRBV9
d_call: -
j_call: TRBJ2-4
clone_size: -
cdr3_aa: CASGVPGAKNIQYF
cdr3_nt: TGTGCCAGCGGCGTCCCGGGGGCCAAAAACATTCAGTACTTC

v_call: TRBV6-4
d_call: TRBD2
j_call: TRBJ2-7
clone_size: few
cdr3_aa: CASRQRESYEQYF
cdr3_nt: TGTGCCAGCAGACAGCGGGAGAGCTACGAGCAGTACTTC

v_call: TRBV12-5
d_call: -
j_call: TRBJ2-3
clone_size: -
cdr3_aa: CASAPGSLVTDTQYF
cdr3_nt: TGTGCTAGTGCCCCAGGGTCACTTGTCACAGATACGCAGTATTTT